The sequence of this TCR beta chain was determined in a study of CD8 T cells in Susac syndrome. V dropped 0 bases and J dropped 3 bases, with 12 bases sitting between them. Germline CDR1 reads MGHRA; CDR2 reads YSYEKL. The CDR3 is 15 amino acids. RNA in amounts of about 0.5 to 1 ug was reverse transcribed with random hexamers. TCRdb used MiXCR to reprocess the immunoSEQ multiplex PCR reads, holding one entry per CDR3 protein. Of about 130,000 distinct CDR3 sequences listed, 95% are singletons. The rearrangement links TRBV4-1 to TRBJ2-7; unclear D gene. The TCR originated in a human donor with Susac syndrome. Sequenced: CD8+ T cells from PBMCs. The CDR3 protein is CASSQEPTRSYEQYF. CDR3 coding DNA: TGCGCCAGCAGCCAAGAACCCACCAGGAGCTACGAGCAGTACTTC.